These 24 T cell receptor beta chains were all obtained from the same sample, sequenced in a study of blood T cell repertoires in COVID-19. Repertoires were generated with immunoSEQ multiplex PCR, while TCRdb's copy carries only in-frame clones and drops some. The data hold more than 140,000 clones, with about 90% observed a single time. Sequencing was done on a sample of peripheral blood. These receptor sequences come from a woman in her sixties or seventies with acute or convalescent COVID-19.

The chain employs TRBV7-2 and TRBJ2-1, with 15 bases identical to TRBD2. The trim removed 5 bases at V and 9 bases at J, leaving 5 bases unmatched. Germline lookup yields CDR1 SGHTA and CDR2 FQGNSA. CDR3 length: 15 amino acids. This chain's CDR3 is CASSPGLAGGLEQFF. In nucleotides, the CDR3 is TGTGCCAGCAGCCCGGGACTAGCGGGGGGTCTTGAGCAGTTCTTC.

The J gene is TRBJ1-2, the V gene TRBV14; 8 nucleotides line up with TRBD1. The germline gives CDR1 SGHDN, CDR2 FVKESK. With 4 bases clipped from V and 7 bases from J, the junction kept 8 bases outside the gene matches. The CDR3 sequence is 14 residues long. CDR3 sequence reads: CASSPFDRGGGYTF. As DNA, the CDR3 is TGTGCCAGCAGCCCATTCGACAGGGGAGGTGGCTACACCTTC.

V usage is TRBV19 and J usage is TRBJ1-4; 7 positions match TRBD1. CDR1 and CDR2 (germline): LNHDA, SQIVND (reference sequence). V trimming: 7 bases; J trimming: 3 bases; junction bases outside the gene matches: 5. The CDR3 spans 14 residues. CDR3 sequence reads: CASTLGQSNEKLFF. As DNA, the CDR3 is TGTGCCAGTACCTTGGGACAGTCTAATGAAAAACTGTTTTTT.

Here the CDR3 reads CASSLQGDAGYTF. In DNA, the CDR3 is TGTGCCAGCAGCTTACAGGGGGACGCTGGCTACACCTTC. V usage is TRBV7-2 and J usage is TRBJ1-2; 7 bases match TRBD1. Trimming at V came to 2 bases and at J to 7 bases, leaving 4 bases not matched to a gene. CDR1 is SGHTA and CDR2 is FQGNSA in the germline V gene. The CDR3 extends over 13 amino acids.

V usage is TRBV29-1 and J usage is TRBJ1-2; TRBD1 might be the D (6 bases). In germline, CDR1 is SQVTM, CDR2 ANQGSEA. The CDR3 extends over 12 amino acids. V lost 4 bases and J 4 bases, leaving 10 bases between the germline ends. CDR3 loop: CSVGQDRYGYTF. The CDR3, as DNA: TGCAGCGTTGGACAGGATCGCTATGGCTACACCTTC.

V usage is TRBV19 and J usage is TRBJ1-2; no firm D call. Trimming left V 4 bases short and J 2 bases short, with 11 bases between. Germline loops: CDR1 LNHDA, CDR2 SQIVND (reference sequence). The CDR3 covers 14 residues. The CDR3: CASSKLTENYGYTF. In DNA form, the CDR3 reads TGTGCCAGTAGTAAACTTACAGAAAACTATGGCTACACCTTC. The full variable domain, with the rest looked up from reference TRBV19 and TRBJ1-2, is DGGITQSPKYLFRKEGQNVTLSCEQNLNHDAMYWYRQDPGQGLRLIYYSQIVNDFQKGDIAEGYSVSREKKESFPLTVTSAQKNPTAFYLCASSKLTENYGYTFGSGTRLTVV.

DNA of the CDR3: TGTGCCAGCTCACCCGCGACGGGGAATCAGCCCCAGCATTTT. This codes for CASSPATGNQPQHF. This rearrangement joins TRBV18 to TRBJ1-5; D is uncertain. V lost 3 bases and J 4 bases, leaving 10 bases between the germline ends. Germline assignment: CDR1 KGHSH and CDR2 LQKENI. There are 14 residues in the CDR3.

In nucleotides, the CDR3 is TGTGCCAGCAGTTCCAAGGGGGCGCCGAACACCGGGGAGCTGTTTTTT. As protein: CASSSKGAPNTGELFF. This chain links TRBV27 with TRBJ2-2, with TRBD1 matching over 7 bases. The trim removed 4 bases at V and 0 bases at J, leaving 5 bases unmatched. The germline V gene encodes CDR1 MNHEY and CDR2 SMNVEV (reference sequence). There are 16 residues in the CDR3.

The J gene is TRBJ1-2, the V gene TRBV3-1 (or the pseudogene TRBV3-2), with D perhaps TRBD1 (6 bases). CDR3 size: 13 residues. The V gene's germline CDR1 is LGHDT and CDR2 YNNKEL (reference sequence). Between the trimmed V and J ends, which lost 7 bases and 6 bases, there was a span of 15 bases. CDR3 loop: CASTAVAGDGYTF. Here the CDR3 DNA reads TGTGCCAGCACCGCGGTAGCAGGGGATGGCTACACCTTC.

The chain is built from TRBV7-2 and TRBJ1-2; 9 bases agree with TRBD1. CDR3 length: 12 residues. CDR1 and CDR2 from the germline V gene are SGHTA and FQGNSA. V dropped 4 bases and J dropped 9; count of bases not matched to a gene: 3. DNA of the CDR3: TGTGCCAGCAGCTCGGGGACAGGGAGCTACACCTTC. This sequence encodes CASSSGTGSYTF.

The CDR3 DNA is TGCGCCAGCAGCGAAGTCCCGGGACAGGGCGGGAGCACTGAAGCTTTCTTT. Protein sequence: CASSEVPGQGGSTEAFF. V and J are TRBV5-1 and TRBJ1-1; 9 bases match TRBD1. This CDR3 is 17 amino acids long. CDR1 and CDR2 from the germline V gene are SGHRS and YFSETQ. The junction had 14 bases not matched to a gene; V was cut back by 4 bases and J by 4 bases.

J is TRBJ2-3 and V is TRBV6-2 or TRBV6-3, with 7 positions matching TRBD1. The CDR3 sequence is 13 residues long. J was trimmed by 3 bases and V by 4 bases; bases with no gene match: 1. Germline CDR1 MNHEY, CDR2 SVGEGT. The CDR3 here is CASSLTGTDTQYF. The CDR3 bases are TGTGCCAGCAGTTTGACAGGGACAGATACGCAGTATTTT.

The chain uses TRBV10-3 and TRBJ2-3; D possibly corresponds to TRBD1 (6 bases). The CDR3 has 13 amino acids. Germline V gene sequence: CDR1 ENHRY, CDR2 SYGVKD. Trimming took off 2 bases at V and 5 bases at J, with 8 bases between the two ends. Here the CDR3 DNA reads TGTGCCATCAGTGAGGCAGGGGAAGATACGCAGTATTTT. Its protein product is CAISEAGEDTQYF.

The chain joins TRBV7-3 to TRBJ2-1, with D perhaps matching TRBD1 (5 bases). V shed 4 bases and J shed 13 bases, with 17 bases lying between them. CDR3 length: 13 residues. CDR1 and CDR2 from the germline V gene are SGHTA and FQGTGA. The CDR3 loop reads CASSSHDSESQFF. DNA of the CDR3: TGTGCCAGCAGCTCACATGACAGTGAGTCCCAGTTCTTC.

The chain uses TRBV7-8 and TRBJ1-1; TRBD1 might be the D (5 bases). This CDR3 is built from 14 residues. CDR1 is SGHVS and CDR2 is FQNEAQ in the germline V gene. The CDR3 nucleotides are TGTGTTGGTCAGGGTGAATTAGTGGGCACTGAAGCTTTCTTT. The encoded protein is CVGQGELVGTEAFF.

The CDR3 DNA is TGTGCCAGCAGCAAGGGCGACTACGAGCAGTACTTC. It specifies CASSKGDYEQYF. The chain carries TRBV21-1 and TRBJ2-7; the D call TRBD1 from the table was never checked on the DNA. TRBV21-1 is reported as a pseudogene. The CDR3 has 12 amino acids.

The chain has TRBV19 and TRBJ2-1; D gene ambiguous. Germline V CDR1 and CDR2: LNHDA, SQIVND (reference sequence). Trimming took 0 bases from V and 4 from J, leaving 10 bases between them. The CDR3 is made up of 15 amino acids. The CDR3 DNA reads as TGTGCCAGTAGTATAGATTTGGAACAGTACAATGAGCAGTTCTTC. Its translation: CASSIDLEQYNEQFF.

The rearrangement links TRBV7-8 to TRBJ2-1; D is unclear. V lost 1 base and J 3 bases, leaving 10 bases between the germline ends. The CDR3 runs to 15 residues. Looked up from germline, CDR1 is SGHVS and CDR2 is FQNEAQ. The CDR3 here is CASSLVGQVYNEQFF. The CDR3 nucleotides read TGTGCCAGCAGCTTAGTAGGCCAGGTCTACAATGAGCAGTTCTTC.

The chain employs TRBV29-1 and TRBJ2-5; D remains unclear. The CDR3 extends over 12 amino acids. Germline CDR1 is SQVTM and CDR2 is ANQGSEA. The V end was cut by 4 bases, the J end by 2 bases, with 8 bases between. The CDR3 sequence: CSVGVGQETQYF. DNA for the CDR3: TGCAGCGTTGGGGTCGGGCAAGAGACCCAGTACTTC.

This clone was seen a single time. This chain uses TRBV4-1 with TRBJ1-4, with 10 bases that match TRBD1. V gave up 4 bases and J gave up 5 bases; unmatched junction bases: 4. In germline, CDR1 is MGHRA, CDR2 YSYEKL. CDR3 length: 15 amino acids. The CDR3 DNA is TGCGCCAGCAGCCGGACAGGGGGAGGGAATGAAAAACTGTTTTTT. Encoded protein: CASSRTGGGNEKLFF.

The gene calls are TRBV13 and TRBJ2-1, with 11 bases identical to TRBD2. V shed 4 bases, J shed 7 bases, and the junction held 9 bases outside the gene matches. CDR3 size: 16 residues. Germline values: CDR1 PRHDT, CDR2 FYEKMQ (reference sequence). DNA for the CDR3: TGTGCCAGCAGCTCCATAGCGGGGGGGGAACTTAATGAGCAGTTCTTC. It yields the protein CASSSIAGGELNEQFF.

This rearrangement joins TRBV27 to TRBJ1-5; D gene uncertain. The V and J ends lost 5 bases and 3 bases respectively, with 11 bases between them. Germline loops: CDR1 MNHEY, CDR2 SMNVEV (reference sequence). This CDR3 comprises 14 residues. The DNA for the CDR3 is TGTGCCAGCAGTCTTTACTTTCCCAATCAGCCCCAGCATTTT. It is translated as CASSLYFPNQPQHF.

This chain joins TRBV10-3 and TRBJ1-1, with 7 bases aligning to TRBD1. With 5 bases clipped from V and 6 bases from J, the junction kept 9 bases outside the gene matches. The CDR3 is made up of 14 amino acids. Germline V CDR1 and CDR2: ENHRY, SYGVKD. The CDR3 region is CAISTGALSPEAFF. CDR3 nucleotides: TGTGCCATCAGTACAGGGGCCCTCTCTCCTGAAGCTTTCTTT.

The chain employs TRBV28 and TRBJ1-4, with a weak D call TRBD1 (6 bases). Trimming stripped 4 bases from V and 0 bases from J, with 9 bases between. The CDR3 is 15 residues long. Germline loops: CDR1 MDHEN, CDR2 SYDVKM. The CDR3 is CASSSTGTTNEKLFF. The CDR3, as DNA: TGTGCCAGCAGTTCCACAGGGACAACTAATGAAAAACTGTTTTTT.